This TCR beta chain was sequenced for a study of T cell responses to AZD1222 COVID-19 vaccine. Notes on the study in general: Spike-wide vaccine-associated CD4 TCRs dominated at 160-218 and 743-854.

Sequencing used immunoSEQ multiplex PCR; TCRdb keeps in-frame clones, though not all of them. The sample shows some 180,000 clones, just under 95% of them seen only once. Comments on this clone: What it binds is unknown.

Germline assignment: CDR1 LGHDT and CDR2 YNNKEL (reference sequence). This CDR3 is 15 amino acids long. V lost 5 bases, J lost 6 bases, and 14 bases lay in between. The material sequenced was peripheral blood, taken 28 days after the second dose of the MenACWY control vaccine. This sequence originates from an adult who received the MenACWY meningococcal vaccine as a control. The chain has TRBV3-1 (or the pseudogene TRBV3-2) and TRBJ1-6; D may be TRBD1 (6 bases). CDR3 nucleotides: TGTGCCAGCAGCGCTCGGACAGAGACTAATTCACCCCTCCACTTT. It is translated as CASSARTETNSPLHF.